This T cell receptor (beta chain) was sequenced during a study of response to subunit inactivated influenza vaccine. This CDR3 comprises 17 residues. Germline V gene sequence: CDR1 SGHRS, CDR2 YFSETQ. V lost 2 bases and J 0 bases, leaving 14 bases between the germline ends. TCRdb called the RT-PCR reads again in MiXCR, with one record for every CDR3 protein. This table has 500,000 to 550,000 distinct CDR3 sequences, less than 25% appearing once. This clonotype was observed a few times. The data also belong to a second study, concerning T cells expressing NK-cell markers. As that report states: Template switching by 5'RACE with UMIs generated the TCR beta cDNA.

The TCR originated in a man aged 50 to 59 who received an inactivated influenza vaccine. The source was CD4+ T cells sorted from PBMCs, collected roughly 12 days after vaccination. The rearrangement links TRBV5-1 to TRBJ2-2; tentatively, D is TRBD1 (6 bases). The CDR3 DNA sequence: TGCGCCAGCAGCTTTACTTACCAGGGGACGAACACCGGGGAGCTGTTTTTT. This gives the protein CASSFTYQGTNTGELFF.